A single T cell receptor beta chain is shown here with its context. These data belong to a study of blood T cell repertoires in COVID-19. Germline V lookup: CDR1 MRHNA, CDR2 SNTAGT. The CDR3 is 14 residues long. Trimming removed 3 bases from V and 4 bases from J; junction bases left unmatched: 3. Repertoires were generated with immunoSEQ multiplex PCR, while TCRdb's copy carries only in-frame clones and drops some. Of about 170,000 clones in the sample, about 88% are singletons; the top ten hold roughly 24%. The chain has TRBV6-4 and TRBJ2-3, with 8 nucleotides matching TRBD1. Sequencing was carried out using peripheral blood. This clonotype was sampled from a man in his sixties with acute or convalescent COVID-19. In DNA form, the CDR3 reads TGTGCCAGCAGTGAACGGGACAGGTCAGATACGCAGTATTTT. Translating it yields CASSERDRSDTQYF.